This record looks at one T cell receptor (beta chain) sequence and its context. This CDR3 has 14 amino acids. Per germline, CDR1 MDHEN and CDR2 SYDVKM. V was shortened by 5 bases and J by 4 bases, with 14 bases between the two germline ends. TCRdb's table, derived via immunoSEQ multiplex PCR, lists solely in-frame clones and lacks some. The sample consists of around 140,000 clones, more than 85% of them appearing once. The data derive from a study of blood T cell repertoires in COVID-19. Background on the study: COVID-19 samples collected from the United States, Italy and Spain covered acute and convalescent phases.

This receptor was taken from a man aged 50 or older with active or convalescent COVID-19. The specimen was peripheral blood. The chain couples TRBV28 to TRBJ1-2; D might be TRBD1 (6 bases). CDR3 sequence (DNA): TGTGCCAGCAGTGCCCTAACAGGGATCTATGGCTACACCTTC. Amino acid sequence: CASSALTGIYGYTF.